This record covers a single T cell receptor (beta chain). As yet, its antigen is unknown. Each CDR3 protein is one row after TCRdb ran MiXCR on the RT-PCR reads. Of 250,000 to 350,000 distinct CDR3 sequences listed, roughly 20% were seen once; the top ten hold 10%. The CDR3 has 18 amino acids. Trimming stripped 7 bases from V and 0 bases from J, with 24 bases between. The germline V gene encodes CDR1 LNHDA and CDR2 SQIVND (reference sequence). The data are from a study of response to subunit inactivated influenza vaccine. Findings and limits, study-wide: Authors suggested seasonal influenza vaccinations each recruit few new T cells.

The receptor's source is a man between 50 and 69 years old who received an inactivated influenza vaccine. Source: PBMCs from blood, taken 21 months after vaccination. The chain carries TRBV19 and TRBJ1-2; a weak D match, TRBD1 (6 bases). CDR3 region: CASKPENSWRTANYGYTF. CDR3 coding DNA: TGTGCCAGTAAACCCGAGAACAGCTGGAGGACAGCTAACTATGGCTACACCTTC.